The rows below give T cell receptor beta chains drawn from one sample of a study of T cell changes during pregnancy in multiple sclerosis. Repertoires were generated with immunoSEQ multiplex PCR, while TCRdb's copy carries only in-frame clones and drops some. The sample lists 32,000 or so clones; around nine tenths were seen once. The sequences come from CD4+ T cells from peripheral blood mononuclear cells, collected in the second trimester of pregnancy. The source is a female donor with multiple sclerosis, enrolled in a pregnancy study. Each CDR3 is given with its conserved first and last residue. D genes are given only for firm matches. Not all rows give a size; the values are once, few, many and, for expanded clones, a class.

CDR3: CASRPQGQAGGPQFF; DNA: TGCGCCAGCCGACCCCAAGGTCAAGCGGGGGGCCCGCAGTTCTTC; size: -; V: TRBV5-1; D: TRBD2; J: TRBJ2-1
CDR3: CASSFGGATYEQYF; DNA: TGTGCCAGCAGCTTCGGCGGAGCTACCTACGAGCAGTACTTC; size: -; V: TRBV7-9; D: -; J: TRBJ2-7
CDR3: CASMEGGNTGELFF; DNA: TGTGCCAGCATGGAGGGAGGGAACACCGGGGAGCTGTTTTTT; size: -; V: TRBV5-4; D: -; J: TRBJ2-2
CDR3: CAWSGNRDRAREAFF; DNA: TGTGCCTGGAGTGGGAACCGGGACAGGGCGCGGGAAGCTTTCTTT; size: -; V: TRBV30; D: TRBD1; J: TRBJ1-1
CDR3: CASGIRGYTEAFF; DNA: TGTGCCAGCGGTATCCGGGGGTACACTGAAGCTTTCTTT; size: -; V: TRBV27; D: -; J: TRBJ1-1
CDR3: CASCVDTEAFF; DNA: TGTGCCAGTTGCGTGGACACTGAAGCTTTCTTT; size: -; V: TRBV2; D: -; J: TRBJ1-1
CDR3: CASSMNWRNEQFF; DNA: TGTGCCAGCAGCATGAATTGGCGGAATGAGCAGTTCTTC; size: -; V: TRBV25-1; D: -; J: TRBJ2-1
CDR3: CASSQYYKPTGWINIQYF; DNA: TGCGCCAGCAGCCAATACTACAAGCCGACAGGGTGGATAAACATTCAGTACTTC; size: -; V: TRBV4-3; D: TRBD1; J: TRBJ2-4
CDR3: CASSPGLQAYEQYF; DNA: TGTGCCAGCAGCCCCGGACTACAGGCCTACGAGCAGTACTTC; size: -; V: TRBV7-8; D: -; J: TRBJ2-7
CDR3: CASSPQGTGRKNIQYF; DNA: TGTGCCAGCAGCCCCCAGGGGACGGGTCGGAAAAACATTCAGTACTTC; size: -; V: TRBV7-2; D: -; J: TRBJ2-4
CDR3: CASSPALGSSYEQYF; DNA: TGTGCCAGCTCACCGGCATTGGGCAGTTCCTACGAGCAGTACTTC; size: -; V: TRBV18; D: -; J: TRBJ2-7
CDR3: CASSLDQGGTAAPRELFF; DNA: TGTGCCAGCAGCTTAGATCAAGGGGGGACAGCGGCGCCCCGGGAGCTGTTTTTT; size: -; V: TRBV11-3; D: -; J: TRBJ2-2
CDR3: CASSLQRGNTIYF; DNA: TGTGCCAGCAGTCTCCAGCGGGGGAACACCATATATTTT; size: -; V: TRBV7-9; D: -; J: TRBJ1-3
CDR3: CASSPPGLEGAGELFF; DNA: TGTGCCAGCAGCCCCCCAGGACTAGAGGGGGCCGGGGAGCTGTTTTTT; size: -; V: TRBV9; D: -; J: TRBJ2-2
CDR3: CASMTGLGQPQHF; DNA: TGTGCCAGCATGACGGGGTTAGGTCAGCCCCAGCATTTT; size: -; V: TRBV6-5; D: -; J: TRBJ1-5
CDR3: CASTQNKRASGGAGETQYF; DNA: TGTGCCAGCACCCAGAATAAGCGGGCTAGCGGGGGAGCGGGAGAGACCCAGTACTTC; size: -; V: TRBV7-8; D: TRBD2; J: TRBJ2-5
CDR3: CASSEVFTSGAVGELFF; DNA: TGTGCCAGCAGTGAAGTTTTTACTAGCGGGGCGGTCGGGGAGCTGTTTTTT; size: -; V: TRBV2; D: TRBD2; J: TRBJ2-2
CDR3: CAITASGQGAAFF; DNA: TGTGCCATCACCGCCTCCGGACAGGGGGCAGCTTTCTTT; size: -; V: TRBV10-3; D: TRBD1; J: TRBJ1-1
CDR3: CASRETGVDYGYTF; DNA: TGTGCCAGCAGGGAGACAGGGGTAGACTATGGCTACACCTTC; size: -; V: TRBV6-5; D: TRBD1; J: TRBJ1-2
CDR3: CASIPSGTDYNEQFF; DNA: TGTGCCAGTATCCCTTCCGGGACAGACTACAATGAGCAGTTCTTC; size: -; V: TRBV19; D: TRBD1; J: TRBJ2-1
CDR3: CASSSDSYSPLHF; DNA: TGTGCCAGCAGCTCAGACAGCTATTCACCCCTCCACTTT; size: -; V: TRBV7-9; D: -; J: TRBJ1-6
CDR3: CASSSPGRGSTTEAFF; DNA: TGTGCCAGCAGTTCCCCGGGCAGGGGTAGTACCACTGAAGCTTTCTTT; size: few; V: TRBV6-5; D: -; J: TRBJ1-1
CDR3: CASSQVEGLLNTEAFF; DNA: TGTGCCAGCAGCCAAGTTGAAGGACTTCTGAACACTGAAGCTTTCTTT; size: -; V: TRBV4-2; D: -; J: TRBJ1-1
CDR3: CAWTSSGRSYNEQFF; DNA: TGTGCCTGGACTAGCAGCGGGAGGTCCTACAATGAGCAGTTCTTC; size: -; V: TRBV30; D: TRBD2; J: TRBJ2-1
CDR3: CASSPRGDMNEQFF; DNA: TGTGCCAGCAGCCCCCGGGGGGATATGAATGAGCAGTTCTTC; size: -; V: TRBV7-3; D: TRBD2; J: TRBJ2-1
CDR3: CASSDHRQLGVDHNEQFF; DNA: TGTGCCAGCAGTGACCATCGACAGTTGGGTGTTGACCACAATGAGCAGTTCTTC; size: once; V: TRBV25-1; D: -; J: TRBJ2-1
CDR3: CASSPSSSTDTQYF; DNA: TGTGCCAGCTCACCCAGTTCTAGCACAGATACGCAGTATTTT; size: -; V: TRBV18; D: -; J: TRBJ2-3
CDR3: CASSLRETGGRTEAFF; DNA: TGTGCCAGCAGCTTACGGGAAACAGGGGGTCGCACTGAAGCTTTCTTT; size: -; V: TRBV11-2; D: TRBD1; J: TRBJ1-1